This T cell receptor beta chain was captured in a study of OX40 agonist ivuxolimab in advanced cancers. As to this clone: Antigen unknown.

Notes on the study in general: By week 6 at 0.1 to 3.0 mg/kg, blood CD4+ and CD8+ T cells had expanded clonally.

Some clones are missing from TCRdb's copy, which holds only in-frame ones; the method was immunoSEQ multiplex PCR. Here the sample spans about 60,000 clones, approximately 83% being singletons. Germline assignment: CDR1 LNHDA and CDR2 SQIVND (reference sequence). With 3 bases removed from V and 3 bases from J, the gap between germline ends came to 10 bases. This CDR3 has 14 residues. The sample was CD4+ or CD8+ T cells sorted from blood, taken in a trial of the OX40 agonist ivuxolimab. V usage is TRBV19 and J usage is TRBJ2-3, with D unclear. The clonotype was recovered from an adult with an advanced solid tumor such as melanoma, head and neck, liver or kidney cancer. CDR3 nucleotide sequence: TGTGCCAGTAGTATCGATTTGGGAACAGATACGCAGTATTTT. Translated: CASSIDLGTDTQYF.